This T cell receptor (beta chain) was captured in a study of human T cells and chemical hapten exposure. The wider study: Patients were given diphenylcyclopropenone on the scalp weekly across the roughly 25-week study. Minor volume differences among pooled libraries chiefly drove per-sample TCR yield variation. Study results and limitations: Patch test score was positively correlated with the counts of PT1 expanded TCRs.

TCRdb called the RACE reads again in MiXCR, with one record for every CDR3 protein. The sample records approximately 84,000 distinct CDR3 sequences, about 9.9% being singletons. Trimming at V came to 4 bases and at J to 6 bases, leaving 7 bases not matched to a gene. This CDR3 is 17 amino acids long. Germline lookup yields CDR1 SGHTA and CDR2 FQGNSA. This clonotype occurred many times. Its antigen is undetermined. Time point denoted: patch test 2, 6 weeks after DPC sensitization. Specified treatment: therapeutic diphenylcyclopropenone sensitization with weekly scalp DPC. The authors' total RNA extraction used unfractionated whole blood.

The sample was whole blood, taken in connection with sensitization to the hapten diphenylcyclopropenone (DPC). This chain uses TRBV7-2 with TRBJ2-1; 15 positions agree with TRBD2. The clonotype comes from a man aged 18 to 29 with alopecia areata. Some clones in this sample may be carry-over from other donors' samples. In DNA, the CDR3 is TGTGCCAGCAGCTCTGGACTAGCGGGGGGGCCCAGCAATGAGCAGTTCTTC. It codes for CASSSGLAGGPSNEQFF.